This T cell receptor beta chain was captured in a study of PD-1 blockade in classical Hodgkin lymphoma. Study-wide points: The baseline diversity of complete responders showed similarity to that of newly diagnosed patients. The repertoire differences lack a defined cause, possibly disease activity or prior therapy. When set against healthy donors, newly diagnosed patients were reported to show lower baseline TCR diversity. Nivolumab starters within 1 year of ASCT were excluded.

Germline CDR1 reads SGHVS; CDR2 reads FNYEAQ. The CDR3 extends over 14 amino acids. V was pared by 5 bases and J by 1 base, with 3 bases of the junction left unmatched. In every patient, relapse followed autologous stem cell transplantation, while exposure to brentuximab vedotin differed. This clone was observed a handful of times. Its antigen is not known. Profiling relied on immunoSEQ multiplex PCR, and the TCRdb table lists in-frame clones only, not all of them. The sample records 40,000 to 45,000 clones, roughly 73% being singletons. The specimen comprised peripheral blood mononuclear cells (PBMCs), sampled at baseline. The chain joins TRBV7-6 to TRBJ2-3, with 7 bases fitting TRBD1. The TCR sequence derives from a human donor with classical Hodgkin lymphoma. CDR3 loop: CASSGQGGTDTQYF. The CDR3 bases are TGTGCCAGCAGCGGCCAGGGGGGCACAGATACGCAGTATTTT.